Below, 15 T cell receptor beta chains from the same sample are listed, as sequenced in a study of CD8 T cells in ankylosing spondylitis. General observations from the study: Seven to nine highly homologous variants formed a TCR beta motif that appeared characteristic of ankylosing spondylitis blood.

TCRdb ran MiXCR on the 5' RACE reads and lists one entry per CDR3 protein. The table has over 700,000 distinct CDR3 sequences, over 15% seen once. Antigen specificity for these receptors is unknown. Sample: blood, either unsorted or a sorted T cell fraction (not recorded which). The source is a male donor with ankylosing spondylitis.

The CDR3 spells CASSLGTVGGEKLFF. CDR3 coding DNA: TGTGCCAGCAGTTTGGGGACGGTTGGAGGTGAAAAACTGTTTTTT. V gene TRBV7-9 combines with J gene TRBJ1-4, with D perhaps TRBD1 (5 bases). The V end lost 6 bases, the J end lost 7 bases, and 18 bases lay between the germline ends. This CDR3 has 15 residues. Germline lookup yields CDR1 SEHNR and CDR2 FQNEAQ (reference sequence).

This clonotype was seen a handful of times. This rearrangement joins TRBV4-3 to TRBJ2-2, with 9 bases fitting TRBD1. The ends lost 0 bases at V and 9 bases at J; junction bases unmatched: 14. Germline V gene data show CDR1 as LGHNA and CDR2 as YSLEER. This CDR3 is built from 18 residues. The CDR3, as DNA: TGCGCCAGCAGCCAAGATGTAAACTTGGGACAGGGAATATGGGAGCTGTTTTTT. Its translation is CASSQDVNLGQGIWELFF.

The chain couples TRBV5-6 to TRBJ1-5; 9 nucleotides align to TRBD1. CDR3 size: 16 residues. Unmatched junction bases numbered 12, after V lost 4 bases and J lost 7 bases. CDR1 is SGHDT, CDR2 YYEEEE, per germline. In DNA, the CDR3 is TGTGCCAGCAGCGAAAAAACAGGGGGCAAGGGGCAGCCCCAGCATTTT. As protein: CASSEKTGGKGQPQHF.

The chain uses TRBV19 and TRBJ1-1; TRBD1 is a possible D gene (6 bases). The CDR3 extends over 14 amino acids. Trimming left V 3 bases short and J 5 bases short, with 13 bases between. Germline CDR1 and CDR2: LNHDA and SQIVND (reference sequence). The CDR3 DNA reads as TGTGCCAGTAGTATGGGGCAGGGGATAACTGAAGCTTTCTTT. Its protein product is CASSMGQGITEAFF.

This chain joins TRBV3-1 and TRBJ2-6; D may be TRBD1 (6 bases). Germline CDR1 and CDR2: LGHDT and YNNKEL (reference sequence). The CDR3 extends over 16 amino acids. Between the trimmed V and J ends, which lost 2 bases and 6 bases, there was a span of 14 bases. The CDR3 is CASSQIRGLEANVLTF. CDR3 coding DNA: TGTGCCAGCAGCCAAATCAGGGGTTTGGAGGCCAACGTCCTGACTTTC. The variable domain in full, with the rest retrieved from reference TRBV3-1 and TRBJ2-6, is DTAVSQTPKYLVTQMGNDKSIKCEQNLGHDTMYWYKQDSKKFLKIMFSYNNKELIINETVPNRFSPKSPDKAHLNLHINSLELGDSAVYFCASSQIRGLEANVLTFGAGSRLTVL.

Many counts were recorded for this clonotype. The chain employs TRBV7-8 and TRBJ2-6; no clear D. Germline assignment: CDR1 SGHVS and CDR2 FQNEAQ. The ends were cut back, 2 bases at V and 3 bases at J, with 11 bases in the middle. This CDR3 is built from 16 residues. DNA of the CDR3: TGTGCCAGCAGCTTAAATCCGGGTAGTGGGGCCAACGTCCTGACTTTC. The encoded protein is CASSLNPGSGANVLTF.

The chain is built from TRBV12-3 or TRBV12-4 and TRBJ1-1; TRBD1 matches 10 bases. The V and J ends lost 4 bases and 3 bases, in that order; junction bases with no gene match: 5. CDR3 length: 15 amino acids. The CDR3 protein is CASSSTGTGDTEAFF. Here the CDR3 DNA reads TGTGCCAGCAGTTCCACCGGGACAGGGGACACTGAAGCTTTCTTT.

This clonotype was counted a few times. The chain combines TRBV29-1 with TRBJ2-3; tentatively, D is TRBD2 (7 bases). The CDR3 runs 14 residues. From germline, CDR1 is SQVTM and CDR2 ANQGSEA. The V end lost 6 bases, the J end lost 1 base, and 14 bases lay between the germline ends. The CDR3 DNA follows: TGCAGCGTAACCGGGGGGCCGGGCACAGATACGCAGTATTTT. Its protein is CSVTGGPGTDTQYF.

The CDR3 reads CASTRGRIGDGEKLFF. CDR3 nucleotide sequence: TGTGCCAGTACCAGAGGTCGAATTGGAGATGGAGAAAAACTGTTTTTT. V gene TRBV19 combines with J gene TRBJ1-4; the D is unclear. Looked up from germline, CDR1 is LNHDA and CDR2 is SQIVND (reference sequence). The CDR3 has 16 residues. The V end was cut by 7 bases, the J end by 8 bases, with 23 bases between. The full variable domain, its missing parts supplied by reference TRBV19 and TRBJ1-4, is DGGITQSPKYLFRKEGQNVTLSCEQNLNHDAMYWYRQDPGQGLRLIYYSQIVNDFQKGDIAEGYSVSREKKESFPLTVTSAQKNPTAFYLCASTRGRIGDGEKLFFGSGTQLSVL.

The genes are TRBV12-3 or TRBV12-4 and TRBJ1-3; 7 bases align to TRBD1. V dropped 3 bases and J dropped 4; count of bases not matched to a gene: 9. This CDR3 region has 16 residues. The CDR3: CASSLQGGLIGNTIYF. As DNA, the CDR3 is TGTGCCAGCAGTTTGCAGGGGGGTCTTATAGGAAACACCATATATTTT.

The sample holds a few counts of this clonotype. V usage is TRBV25-1 and J usage is TRBJ1-6; 7 bases map to TRBD1. Germline-derived CDR1 and CDR2 are MGHDK and SYGVNS. J gave up 5 bases and V 4 bases, and 5 bases lay outside the gene matches. The CDR3 loop spans 15 amino acids. CDR3: CASSGGTANNSPLHF. The CDR3 bases are TGTGCCAGCAGTGGGGGGACAGCGAATAATTCACCCCTCCACTTT.

This rearrangement joins TRBV6-1 to TRBJ2-1, with D perhaps matching TRBD1 (5 bases). From germline, CDR1 is MNHNS and CDR2 SASEGT. Trimming removed 8 bases at V and 0 bases at J, with 14 bases between. The CDR3 consists of 15 residues. CDR3: CASHLGAASYNEQFF. The CDR3 DNA reads as TGTGCCAGCCATTTAGGGGCGGCCTCCTACAATGAGCAGTTCTTC.

Points on this clonotype: This may arise from a read error, as a much more abundant clone is one base away. This chain links TRBV12-3 or TRBV12-4 with TRBJ2-7; D is tentatively TRBD1 or TRBD2 (5 bases each). V lost 3 bases, J lost 3 bases, and 9 bases lay in between. The CDR3 loop spans 13 amino acids. This chain's CDR3 is CASSFDSGYEQYF. Here the CDR3 DNA reads TGTGCCAGCAGTTTTGACAGCGGCTACGAGCAGTACTTC.

This clonotype was detected only a few times. The rearrangement joins TRBV11-2 to TRBJ1-1; perhaps TRBD1 as D (6 bases). Trimming stripped 6 bases from V and 1 base from J, with 12 bases between. Germline CDR1 reads SGHAT; CDR2 reads FQNNGV. The CDR3 runs to 14 residues. The CDR3 here is CASRQGRSNTEAFF. The CDR3 region has the DNA TGTGCCAGCAGACAGGGACGGTCGAACACTGAAGCTTTCTTT. The full variable domain, rest sourced from reference TRBV11-2 and TRBJ1-1, is EAGVAQSPRYKIIEKRQSVAFWCNPISGHATLYWYQQILGQGPKLLIQFQNNGVVDDSQLPKDRFSAERLKGVDSTLKIQPAKLEDSAVYLCASRQGRSNTEAFFGQGTRLTVV.

This clonotype came up a few times. The J gene is TRBJ2-1, the V gene TRBV20-1; D is unclear. Germline loops: CDR1 DFQATT, CDR2 SNEGSKA (reference sequence). With 0 bases removed from V and 11 bases from J, the gap between germline ends came to 17 bases. The CDR3 has 14 residues. The CDR3 nucleotides are TGCAGTGCTAGAGATCGAGTGCTAGATGCGAAGCAGTTCTTC. Amino acids: CSARDRVLDAKQFF.